These T cell receptor delta chains were read from a single sample in a study of gamma-delta chains in newborns, infants, children. TCRdb reanalyzed the reads using CATT. The table lists about 6,900 delta-chain clones, about 11% of them singletons, with approximately 6.5% in the top ten. Sample: blood. The receptors were sampled from a child who was a newborn, infant or young child, either healthy, febrile or measles-vaccinated (not recorded which). The CDR3 runs from the conserved cysteine through the conserved F or W. The D gene is left open where the match is weak. Rows may omit the clone size; those that give it use once, few, many or a size class.

d_call j_call clone_size cdr3_length v_call cdr3_aa cdr3_nt
TRDD3 TRDJ3 few 19 TRDV2 CACDILGDTLSWDTRQMFF TGTGCCTGTGACATTCTGGGGGATACACTATCCTGGGACACCCGACAGATGTTTTTC
TRDD3 TRDJ1 . 20 TRDV2 CACDTVPDRTGGYNTDKLIF TGTGCCTGTGACACCGTCCCGGATCGTACTGGGGGATACAACACCGATAAACTCATCTTT
. TRDJ1 few 19 TRDV2 CACDSLVGGGSNDTDKLIF TGTGCCTGTGACTCCCTCGTAGGTGGGGGGTCTAACGACACCGATAAACTCATCTTT
TRDD3 TRDJ1 medium-sized 11 TRDV2 CACELGDLLIF TGTGCCTGTGAACTGGGGGATTTACTCATCTTT
. TRDJ1 medium-sized 19 TRDV2 CACFSVDGANPRNTDKLIF TGTGCCTGCTTTAGCGTGGACGGTGCAAATCCTCGTAACACCGATAAACTCATCTTT
TRDD3 TRDJ1 large 19 TRDV2 CACDSLPSLGDTHIWRLIF TGTGCCTGTGACTCTTTGCCTTCTTTGGGGGATACGCACATCTGGAGACTCATCTTT
. TRDJ3 . 22 TRDV2 CACNTVEGLGGFLTWDTRQMFF TGTGCCTGTAACACCGTCGAAGGTCTTGGGGGGTTCCTCACCTGGGACACCCGACAGATGTTTTTC
TRDD3 TRDJ3 . 19 TRDV2 CACDEGAWGSSWDTRQMFF TGTGCCTGTGACGAGGGCGCGTGGGGGAGCTCCTGGGACACCCGACAGATGTTTTTC
TRDD3 TRDJ1 few 18 TRDV2 CACDPVGTGGYSTDKLIF TGTGCCTGTGACCCCGTGGGGACTGGGGGATACAGCACCGATAAACTCATCTTT
. TRDJ1 . 15 TRDV2 CACDTVGVDTDKLIF TGTGCCTGTGACACCGTGGGGGTAGACACCGATAAACTCATCTTT
TRDD3 TRDJ1 medium-sized 17 TRDV2 CACDRLGDAFHTDKLIF TGTGCCTGTGACAGACTGGGGGATGCATTCCACACCGATAAACTCATCTTT
. TRDJ1 few 15 TRDV2 CACDTVGVPSDKLIF TGTGCCTGTGACACCGTCGGGGTGCCCAGCGATAAACTCATCTTT
TRDD3 TRDJ1 . 20 TRDV2 CACESLPLTGGYRRTDKLIF TGTGCCTGTGAGTCCCTGCCTCTTACTGGGGGATACAGGAGGACCGATAAACTCATCTTT
TRDD3 TRDJ1 medium-sized 20 TRDV2 CACDTVGLGDLLFRYDKLIF TGTGCCTGTGACACCGTTGGCTTGGGGGACCTCCTCTTTCGGTATGATAAACTCATCTTT
TRDD3 TRDJ1 few 18 TRDV2 CACDTLLGDTRQTDKLIF TGTGCCTGTGACACCCTACTGGGGGATACGCGGCAGACCGATAAACTCATCTTT
TRDD3 TRDJ3 . 21 TRDV2 CACDTAGLGDASSWDTRQMFF TGTGCCTGTGACACCGCGGGATTGGGGGATGCGAGCTCCTGGGACACCCGACAGATGTTTTTC
TRDD3 TRDJ1 few 15 TRDV2 CACDTLGAHTDKLIF TGTGCCTGTGACACCCTGGGGGCTCACACCGATAAACTCATCTTT
TRDD3 TRDJ1 few 16 TRDV2 CARDALVGDTPDKLIF TGTGCCCGTGACGCCTTGGTGGGGGATACGCCCGATAAACTCATCTTT
TRDD3 TRDJ1 few 16 TRDV2 CACDSLGDTHTDKLIF TGTGCCTGCGACTCACTGGGGGATACTCACACCGATAAACTCATCTTT
. TRDJ1 few 15 TRDV2 CACDGISDTPGKLIF TGTGCCTGTGACGGTATAAGCGATACGCCGGGCAAACTCATCTTT
TRDD3 TRDJ1 . 18 TRDV2 CACDTVLGDTPYTDKLIF TGTGCCTGTGACACGGTACTGGGGGATACGCCTTACACCGATAAACTCATCTTT
TRDD3 TRDJ1 . 21 TRDV2 CACDSVTSVLGDPVKADKLIF TGTGCCTGTGACTCAGTAACTTCCGTACTGGGGGATCCCGTTAAGGCTGATAAACTCATCTTT
. TRDJ1 medium-sized 17 TRDV2 CACDTLMGRGDTDKLIF TGTGCCTGTGACACGTTGATGGGTCGGGGAGACACCGATAAACTCATCTTT
. TRDJ1 . 14 TRDV2 CACDALTWGDKLIF TGTGCCTGTGACGCCCTTACCTGGGGCGATAAACTCATCTTT
. TRDJ1 . 16 TRDV2 CACDTVGRAPRDKLIF TGTGCCTGTGACACCGTTGGCCGGGCTCCTCGGGATAAACTCATCTTT